Shown below are 31 T cell receptor beta chains from a single sample sequenced in a study of T-cell memory formation after mild COVID-19. TCRdb reanalysed the 5' RACE reads using MiXCR and keeps one entry per CDR3 protein. The sample has some 68,000 distinct CDR3 sequences, 16% seen once. Sequences were obtained from PBMCs or a T cell subset sorted from them (not recorded which). The receptors here all came from an adult woman who had mild COVID-19 (a few samples of this study predate the infection). Cell type and time point are not known.

In its sample, this clonotype ranks as medium-sized. The chain couples TRBV7-9 to TRBJ2-7, with D tentatively TRBD1 or TRBD2 (5 bases each). Germline CDR1 is SEHNR and CDR2 is FQNEAQ (reference sequence). Trimming removed 5 bases at V and 3 bases at J, with 20 bases between. This CDR3 region has 16 residues. This chain's CDR3 is CASSGEVDSGSYEQYF. In DNA form, the CDR3 reads TGTGCCAGCAGCGGAGAGGTCGACAGTGGGAGCTACGAGCAGTACTTC.

This clonotype has a handful of counts. The chain joins TRBV13 to TRBJ2-7; 8 positions match TRBD1. The CDR3 is 13 residues long. CDR1 PRHDT and CDR2 FYEKMQ come from the germline V gene (reference sequence). Trimming took 5 bases from V and 2 from J; bases not matched to a gene: 2. CDR3 region: CASSQTGAYEQYF. CDR3 sequence (DNA): TGTGCCAGCAGCCAGACAGGGGCCTACGAGCAGTACTTC.

This clonotype was picked up a small number of times. The V gene is TRBV7-9, the J gene TRBJ1-1; a weak D match, TRBD1 (6 bases). Germline CDR1 and CDR2: SEHNR and FQNEAQ (reference sequence). The CDR3 is 15 amino acids. V lost 5 bases to trimming and J lost 8 bases, with 21 bases between them. The CDR3 loop reads CASSPYVLTGREAFF. The CDR3 DNA is TGTGCCAGCAGCCCCTACGTGCTTACAGGGCGGGAAGCTTTCTTT.

The V call is TRBV19, the J call TRBJ2-5, with D uncertain. The CDR3 has 15 amino acids. Trimming took off 5 bases at V and 5 bases at J, with 18 bases between the two ends. Germline CDR1 and CDR2: LNHDA and SQIVND (reference sequence). The CDR3 DNA reads TGTGCCAGTAGTGCTTCGGAGCTTCAAAGGGAGACCCAGTACTTC. It specifies CASSASELQRETQYF.

The V gene is TRBV5-4, the J gene TRBJ2-2; 9 bases agree with TRBD1. Per the germline V gene, CDR1 is SGHNT and CDR2 is YYREEE (reference sequence). J gave up 1 base and V 4 bases, and 8 bases lay outside the gene matches. The length of the CDR3 is 17 residues. CDR3 amino acids: CASSPGQGGMNTGELFF. CDR3 sequence (DNA): TGTGCCAGCAGCCCGGGACAGGGAGGAATGAACACCGGGGAGCTGTTTTTT.

The genes are TRBV6-6 and TRBJ1-5; D is unresolved. V was pared by 4 bases and J by 3 bases, with 10 bases between. Germline V gene sequence: CDR1 MNHNY, CDR2 SVGAGI (reference sequence). This CDR3 region has 14 residues. As DNA, the CDR3 is TGTGCCAGCAGTTTATCGCAGGCCAATCAGCCCCAGCATTTT. It translates to CASSLSQANQPQHF.

This clonotype was seen more than once but under ten times. This chain connects TRBV7-3 to TRBJ2-2; the match to TRBD2 covers 10 bases. The V gene end was trimmed by 5 bases and the J gene end by 0 bases; junction bases not matched to a gene: 6. The germline gives CDR1 SGHTA, CDR2 FQGTGA. This CDR3 has 17 amino acids. The CDR3 spells CASSPSGLAANTGELFF. CDR3 nucleotide sequence: TGTGCCAGCAGCCCGAGCGGACTAGCGGCGAACACCGGGGAGCTGTTTTTT.

The V call is TRBV4-3, the J call TRBJ2-5; unclear D gene. Looked up from germline, CDR1 is LGHNA and CDR2 is YSLEER. Trimming cost V 1 base and J 3 bases, with 12 bases left between them. The CDR3 sequence is 15 residues long. For the CDR3, the DNA is TGCGCCAGCAGCCAAGGAACAGCGACAAAAGAGACCCAGTACTTC. Amino acid sequence: CASSQGTATKETQYF.

The rearrangement uses TRBV7-9 and TRBJ2-7; 9 bases line up with TRBD1. Looked up from germline, CDR1 is SEHNR and CDR2 is FQNEAQ (reference sequence). The CDR3 length is 15 residues. V lost 5 bases to trimming and J lost 5 bases; unmatched junction nucleotides: 10. The CDR3 DNA is TGTGCCAGCAGCCTTCAGACAGGGGGAGGGAACGAGCAGTACTTC. Amino acid sequence: CASSLQTGGGNEQYF.

This clonotype was detected ten times or more. The V gene is TRBV19, the J gene TRBJ2-3, with a tentative D call TRBD2 (5 bases). The CDR3 runs to 14 residues. Looked up from germline, CDR1 is LNHDA and CDR2 is SQIVND (reference sequence). Trimming took 6 bases from V and 4 from J, leaving 14 bases between them. The CDR3: CASSSGPDADTQYF. CDR3 nucleotides: TGTGCCAGTAGCAGCGGACCAGATGCAGATACGCAGTATTTT.

This clonotype was counted a few times. V gene TRBV4-3 combines with J gene TRBJ2-5; possibly TRBD1 for D (6 bases). The V gene lost 3 bases and the J gene lost 2 bases, with 16 bases spanning the gap. The CDR3 runs to 16 residues. Germline V gives CDR1 LGHNA, CDR2 YSLEER. The DNA of the CDR3 is TGCGCCAGCAGCCACCACTCCTGGGGGCAGCAAGAGACCCAGTACTTC. Its translation is CASSHHSWGQQETQYF.

The V and J genes are TRBV12-3 or TRBV12-4 and TRBJ1-1, with TRBD1 matching over 11 bases. The CDR3 runs to 11 residues. The CDR3: CASGQGAWAFF. As DNA, the CDR3 is TGTGCTTCTGGACAGGGGGCATGGGCTTTCTTT.

Regarding this clonotype: Compared with germline, one end of the junction differs, possibly owing to a read error. The chain uses TRBV6-5 and TRBJ2-7, with TRBD2 matching over 8 bases. Per germline, CDR1 MNHEY and CDR2 SVGAGI. The CDR3 covers 12 residues. CDR3 residues: CSSGSPSYEQYF. The DNA for the CDR3 is TGTTCCAGCGGGAGCCCATCCTACGAGCAGTACTTC.

This clonotype was counted a few times. The V and J genes are TRBV27 and TRBJ1-1, with a possible D match to TRBD1 (6 bases). Trimming took 0 bases from V and 2 from J, leaving 7 bases between them. CDR1 is MNHEY, CDR2 SMNVEV, per germline (reference sequence). The CDR3 runs 14 residues. CDR3: CASSLSDSNTEAFF. The CDR3 DNA reads as TGTGCCAGCAGTTTATCGGACAGTAACACTGAAGCTTTCTTT.

J is TRBJ2-7 and V is TRBV15; the D gene is possibly TRBD2 (5 bases). CDR3 length: 12 residues. The germline V and J ends were trimmed by 5 bases and 3 bases, with 8 bases remaining between them. The germline CDR1 and CDR2 sequences are LNHNV and YYDKDF (reference sequence). CDR3 sequence: CATSGRGYEQYF. CDR3 nucleotide sequence: TGTGCCACCAGCGGGAGAGGCTACGAGCAGTACTTC.

This clonotype appeared a few times. The chain links TRBV12-3 or TRBV12-4 to TRBJ2-1; 8 bases are a match to TRBD1. This CDR3 region has 14 residues. Trimming took 8 bases from V and 9 from J; bases not matched to a gene: 12. CDR3 sequence: CASSPTGDYPEQFF. DNA for the CDR3: TGTGCCAGCTCCCCGACAGGGGATTATCCTGAGCAGTTCTTC.

This clonotype was observed a few times. The chain employs TRBV20-1 and TRBJ2-3, with 11 bases identical to TRBD2. J gave up 3 bases and V 2 bases, and 7 bases lay outside the gene matches. Per germline, CDR1 DFQATT and CDR2 SNEGSKA (reference sequence). CDR3 length equals 16 residues. The chain's CDR3 is CSARSLTSGATDTQYF. The CDR3 nucleotides are TGCAGTGCTAGATCTCTGACTAGCGGGGCGACAGATACGCAGTATTTT.

V gene TRBV12-3 or TRBV12-4 combines with J gene TRBJ1-5; D gene unclear. The CDR3 sequence is 14 residues long. V lost 7 bases and J 2 bases, leaving 12 bases between the germline ends. CDR3 nucleotides: TGTGCCAGCACGGACGTACTGGGCAATCAGCCCCAGCATTTT. This codes for CASTDVLGNQPQHF.

This clonotype was counted a few times. The chain couples TRBV20-1 to TRBJ2-7; D is possibly TRBD1 (6 bases). Germline CDR1 is DFQATT and CDR2 is SNEGSKA (reference sequence). The CDR3 contains 14 residues. The ends were cut back, 2 bases at V and 3 bases at J, with 14 bases in the middle. The CDR3 spells CSARLRQGGYEQYF. The CDR3 nucleotides read TGCAGTGCTAGACTCCGACAAGGGGGCTACGAGCAGTACTTC.

J is TRBJ2-1 and V is TRBV30; D perhaps matches TRBD2 (6 bases). The germline CDR1 and CDR2 sequences are GTSNPN and SVGIG (reference sequence). The CDR3 contains 15 residues. With 3 bases removed from V and 3 bases from J, the gap between germline ends came to 15 bases. CDR3 in amino acids: CAWRETGLRYNEQFF. The CDR3 DNA reads as TGTGCCTGGAGGGAGACGGGACTTCGCTACAATGAGCAGTTCTTC.

This clonotype has just a few counts. The chain employs TRBV30 and TRBJ2-1; D might be TRBD2 (6 bases). V was cut by 2 bases and J by 4 bases, with 9 bases left in between. The germline gives CDR1 GTSNPN, CDR2 SVGIG (reference sequence). CDR3 length equals 13 residues. Here the CDR3 DNA reads TGTGCCTGGAGTCCGGGGACTTACAATGAGCAGTTCTTC. Protein sequence: CAWSPGTYNEQFF.

There are a few counts of this clonotype. J is TRBJ2-1 and V is TRBV4-2, with 12 bases fitting TRBD2. CDR1 and CDR2 (germline): LGHNA, YNFKEQ. This CDR3 has 16 residues. Unmatched junction bases numbered 4, after V lost 0 bases and J lost 7 bases. The CDR3 is CASSQEGLAGWNEQFF. In DNA, the CDR3 is TGTGCCAGCAGCCAAGAGGGACTAGCGGGCTGGAATGAGCAGTTCTTC.

V and J are TRBV5-1 and TRBJ2-3; a weak D match, TRBD2 (6 bases). Trimming left V 5 bases short and J 2 bases short, with 15 bases between. The CDR3 totals 15 residues. Germline CDR1 reads SGHRS; CDR2 reads YFSETQ. CDR3 in amino acids: CASSNGRGSTDTQYF. CDR3 DNA sequence: TGCGCCAGCAGTAACGGACGGGGGTCCACAGATACGCAGTATTTT.

The chain joins TRBV7-3 to TRBJ2-2; D might be TRBD2 (7 bases). V was pared by 3 bases and J by 7 bases, with 12 bases between. Looked up from germline, CDR1 is SGHTA and CDR2 is FQGTGA. The CDR3 runs 14 residues. As DNA, the CDR3 is TGTGCCAGCAGCTTTGGAGGGGGGGTCGGGGAGCTGTTTTTT. As protein: CASSFGGGVGELFF.

The chain carries TRBV6-6 and TRBJ1-1; weak D call: TRBD1 (6 bases). The V gene lost 2 bases and the J gene lost 6 bases, with 13 bases spanning the gap. The germline V gene has CDR1 MNHNY and CDR2 SVGAGI (reference sequence). The CDR3 has 14 amino acids. The CDR3 sequence is CASSYPGARAEAFF. CDR3 nucleotide sequence: TGTGCCAGCAGTTACCCGGGGGCCCGGGCTGAAGCTTTCTTT.

There are a few counts of this clonotype. The chain couples TRBV25-1 to TRBJ2-7; 10 bases agree with TRBD1. The CDR3 consists of 16 residues. Germline V gene lookup returns CDR1 MGHDK and CDR2 SYGVNS. With 2 bases clipped from V and 4 bases from J, the junction kept 8 bases outside the gene matches. The CDR3 region is CASSEPSLGQGYEQYF. The CDR3 DNA follows: TGTGCCAGCAGTGAACCGTCTCTGGGACAGGGGTACGAGCAGTACTTC.

This clonotype is medium-sized in the sample. The chain joins TRBV19 to TRBJ2-1, with D tentatively TRBD2 (5 bases). V lost 0 bases, J lost 6 bases, and 6 bases lay in between. Germline values: CDR1 LNHDA, CDR2 SQIVND (reference sequence). The CDR3 spans 13 residues. The CDR3 DNA follows: TGTGCCAGTAGTATAGATCGGGGCAATGAGCAGTTCTTC. Amino acid sequence: CASSIDRGNEQFF.

The chain couples TRBV29-1 to TRBJ2-7; D is unresolved. Germline-derived CDR1 and CDR2 are SQVTM and ANQGSEA. Trimming cost V 0 bases and J 4 bases, with 10 bases left between them. The CDR3 length is 13 residues. The CDR3 sequence is CSVEDPDSYEQYF. CDR3 DNA: TGCAGCGTTGAAGACCCCGATTCGTACGAGCAGTACTTC.

The chain employs TRBV5-1 and TRBJ2-7; D might be TRBD2 (6 bases). The germline V gene has CDR1 SGHRS and CDR2 YFSETQ. The CDR3 runs to 15 residues. V was clipped by 4 bases and J by 0 bases, with 14 bases between them. CDR3: CASSTEGRGSYEQYF. The CDR3 DNA follows: TGCGCCAGCAGCACGGAGGGGCGGGGCTCCTACGAGCAGTACTTC. The variable domain in full, with the rest retrieved from reference TRBV5-1 and TRBJ2-7, is KAGVTQTPRYLIKTRGQQVTLSCSPISGHRSVSWYQQTPGQGLQFLFEYFSETQRNKGNFPGRFSGRQFSNSRSEMNVSTLELGDSALYLCASSTEGRGSYEQYFGPGTRLTVT.

This clonotype has a handful of counts. The chain recombines TRBV20-1 with TRBJ2-7; weak D call: TRBD2 (6 bases). Germline V gene data show CDR1 as DFQATT and CDR2 as SNEGSKA (reference sequence). The CDR3 sequence is 12 residues long. Trimming left V 5 bases short and J 2 bases short, with 10 bases between. This CDR3 reads CSAPWRAYEQYF. The CDR3 nucleotides read TGCAGTGCTCCCTGGAGGGCCTACGAGCAGTACTTC.

The chain combines TRBV29-1 with TRBJ2-1; 10 bases align to TRBD2. The CDR3 runs 15 residues. Trimming cost V 7 bases and J 8 bases; bases outside gene matches: 14. Germline V CDR1 and CDR2: SQVTM, ANQGSEA. CDR3 nucleotides: TGCAGCGGAGAAGGAAGCGGGGGGGTTACCGATGAGCAGTTCTTC. Amino acids: CSGEGSGGVTDEQFF.